The 27 T cell receptor beta chains presented below share a single source sample, sequenced in a study of cytomegalovirus exposure and HLA in healthy donors. PCR primers comprised 60 Vbeta and 13 Jbeta primers. The method was immunoSEQ multiplex PCR; TCRdb's version includes in-frame clones alone and lacks a portion of them. Among 200,000 or so clones, about 80% were seen once, and the ten largest hold roughly 3%. The sample consisted of PBMCs. Receptors originate from a woman aged 25 to 39 in good health and CMV-seronegative.

About this clone: Its ends do not fully match the called genes, so a read error is possible. The chain links TRBV7-7 to TRBJ2-2, with D possibly being TRBD2 (5 bases). Germline V gene data show CDR1 as SSHAT and CDR2 as FNYEAQ (reference sequence). This CDR3 is 13 amino acids long. CDR3 amino acids: CASSLARTGELFF. The CDR3 region has the DNA TGTGCTAGCAGCTTAGCGAGAACCGGGGAGCTGTTTTTT.

The rearrangement links TRBV30 to TRBJ1-5; D gene uncertain. The V gene's germline CDR1 is GTSNPN and CDR2 SVGIG (reference sequence). V lost 0 bases to trimming and J lost 7 bases, with 10 bases between them. This CDR3 has 13 amino acids. The CDR3 region is CAWSVAGKQPQHF. CDR3 sequence (DNA): TGTGCCTGGAGTGTCGCAGGAAAACAGCCCCAGCATTTT.

This clone was detected a few times. The CDR3 loop is CASSKAFF. CDR3 DNA: TGTGCCAGCAGTAAAGCTTTCTTT. The chain recombines TRBV7-9 with TRBJ1-1; no clear D gene. Trimming cost V 6 bases and J 9 bases, with 2 bases left between them. Per germline, CDR1 SEHNR and CDR2 FQNEAQ (reference sequence). CDR3 size: 8 residues.

The chain uses TRBV19 and TRBJ1-1; the D is unclear. V was cut by 6 bases and J by 5 bases, with 19 bases left in between. Germline V gene data show CDR1 as LNHDA and CDR2 as SQIVND (reference sequence). The CDR3 sequence is 15 residues long. CDR3 in DNA: TGTGCCAGTAGCCCCCCGGCGGGCGGGCGGACTGAAGCTTTCTTT. This translates into CASSPPAGGRTEAFF.

The V gene is TRBV18, the J gene TRBJ1-1, with a tentative D call TRBD1 (5 bases). The CDR3 is made up of 15 amino acids. Germline CDR1 is KGHSH and CDR2 is LQKENI. Trimming cost V 3 bases and J 7 bases, with 18 bases left between them. In DNA form, the CDR3 reads TGTGCCAGCTCACCCTTATTGGACAAGGACCGTGAAGCTTTCTTT. It yields the protein CASSPLLDKDREAFF.

The genes are TRBV19 and TRBJ2-6; the D is unclear. Between the trimmed V and J ends, which lost 0 bases and 4 bases, there was a span of 10 bases. This CDR3 region has 16 residues. Looked up from germline, CDR1 is LNHDA and CDR2 is SQIVND (reference sequence). The CDR3 loop is CASSIEAYQGANVLTF. The CDR3 DNA is TGTGCCAGTAGTATAGAGGCTTATCAGGGGGCCAACGTCCTGACTTTC.

The CDR3 reads CASSRNAGFGYNEQFF. CDR3 nucleotide sequence: TGTGCCAGCTCAAGAAACGCGGGGTTCGGGTACAATGAGCAGTTCTTC. The V gene is TRBV18, the J gene TRBJ2-1, with TRBD2 as a possible D gene (6 bases). Germline CDR1 KGHSH, CDR2 LQKENI. This CDR3 spans 16 amino acids. With 5 bases removed from V and 4 bases from J, the gap between germline ends came to 18 bases.

The chain joins TRBV2 to TRBJ2-1, with D unclear. V gave up 3 bases and J gave up 0 bases, with 15 bases separating them. This CDR3 contains 17 residues. Germline V gives CDR1 SNHLY, CDR2 FYNNEI. CDR3 in DNA: TGTGCCAGCAGTGACAGCGAGACGGAGAGCTCCTACAATGAGCAGTTCTTC. Protein: CASSDSETESSYNEQFF.

The chain links TRBV15 to TRBJ1-2, with D unresolved. The CDR3 consists of 15 residues. V was shortened by 0 bases and J by 2 bases, with 10 bases between the two germline ends. Germline V gene lookup returns CDR1 LNHNV and CDR2 YYDKDF (reference sequence). The CDR3 DNA reads TGTGCCACCAGCAGAGATCGCGGGGAGAACTATGGCTACACCTTC. This translates into CATSRDRGENYGYTF.

The J gene is TRBJ2-1, the V gene TRBV18, with D perhaps TRBD2 (6 bases). The V and J ends lost 4 bases and 0 bases respectively, with 16 bases between them. The germline CDR1 and CDR2 sequences are KGHSH and LQKENI. The CDR3 runs 17 residues. As DNA, the CDR3 is TGTGCCAGCTCACGTATGGGACTGATTAGCTCCTACAATGAGCAGTTCTTC. The encoded protein is CASSRMGLISSYNEQFF.

There are a few counts of this clone. V gene TRBV2 combines with J gene TRBJ2-3; D is possibly TRBD2 (6 bases). The germline V and J ends were trimmed by 0 bases and 7 bases, with 14 bases remaining between them. CDR1 is SNHLY and CDR2 is FYNNEI in the germline V gene. There are 15 residues in the CDR3. CDR3 coding DNA: TGTGCCAGCAGTGAAGCGCTTCCTAGCGAAAATACGCAGTATTTT. Its protein product is CASSEALPSENTQYF. Using reference TRBV2 and TRBJ2-3 for the parts outside the CDR3, the full variable domain is EPEVTQTPSHQVTQMGQEVILRCVPISNHLYFYWYRQILGQKVEFLVSFYNNEISEKSEIFDDQFSVERPDGSNFTLKIRSTKLEDSAMYFCASSEALPSENTQYFGPGTRLTVL.

This clone was seen more than once but under ten times. The J gene is TRBJ2-5, the V gene TRBV6-6; D is unclear. Germline V CDR1 and CDR2: MNHNY, SVGAGI (reference sequence). Trimming shortened V by 6 bases and J by 7 bases, and 15 bases separated the two germline ends. The CDR3 spans 13 residues. The CDR3 loop is CASSPTESGTQYF. The CDR3 DNA reads as TGTGCCAGCAGCCCAACAGAAAGTGGGACCCAGTACTTC.

V and J are TRBV27 and TRBJ1-3, with a possible D match to TRBD1 (5 bases). V dropped 7 bases and J dropped 4 bases, with 14 bases sitting between them. The CDR3 is 14 residues long. Germline V gene lookup returns CDR1 MNHEY and CDR2 SMNVEV (reference sequence). CDR3 sequence (DNA): TGTGCCAGCAAAGAGTCAGGGAAAGGAAACACCATATATTTT. Translating gives CASKESGKGNTIYF.

This clone was counted only a few times. V usage is TRBV19 and J usage is TRBJ2-5; 13 nucleotides align to TRBD2. Per the germline V gene, CDR1 is LNHDA and CDR2 is SQIVND (reference sequence). V lost 7 bases and J lost 2; bases outside the gene matches: 7. This CDR3 has 16 amino acids. The CDR3 DNA is TGTGCCAGTAAAACTAGCGGGAGGGGACGGCAAGAGACCCAGTACTTC. It encodes CASKTSGRGRQETQYF.

V and J are TRBV6-1 and TRBJ2-3; unclear D gene. The V end lost 6 bases, the J end lost 1 base, and 11 bases lay between the germline ends. This CDR3 spans 14 amino acids. Germline assignment: CDR1 MNHNS and CDR2 SASEGT. This CDR3 is CASSRRVGTDTQYF. CDR3 nucleotide sequence: TGTGCCAGCAGCCGCCGGGTGGGCACAGATACGCAGTATTTT.

The chain has TRBV9 and TRBJ2-7, with unresolved D. Trimming removed 0 bases from V and 0 bases from J, with 7 bases in between. CDR3 size: 14 residues. Germline V CDR1 and CDR2: SGDLS, YYNGEE. CDR3 in amino acids: CASSVEIYSYEQYF. Here the CDR3 DNA reads TGTGCCAGCAGCGTAGAAATATACTCCTACGAGCAGTACTTC.

This chain joins TRBV2 and TRBJ2-7; weak D call: TRBD2 (6 bases). Deletions cut 8 bases from V and 2 bases from J, with 13 bases between. The length of the CDR3 is 13 residues. Looked up from germline, CDR1 is SNHLY and CDR2 is FYNNEI. Here the CDR3 DNA reads TGTGCCAGCGTAAGGCGGGGAGCCTACGAGCAGTACTTC. Amino acids: CASVRRGAYEQYF. The variable domain in full, completed from reference TRBV2 and TRBJ2-7, reads EPEVTQTPSHQVTQMGQEVILRCVPISNHLYFYWYRQILGQKVEFLVSFYNNEISEKSEIFDDQFSVERPDGSNFTLKIRSTKLEDSAMYFCASVRRGAYEQYFGPGTRLTVT.

This clone showed up just once. The chain employs TRBV29-1 and TRBJ2-5; 9 positions agree with TRBD2. The CDR3 is 14 residues long. The J segment lost 2 bases and the V segment lost 4 bases, leaving 5 bases of the junction unmatched. The germline V gene has CDR1 SQVTM and CDR2 ANQGSEA. CDR3 region: CSVAASGNQETQYF. CDR3 DNA: TGCAGCGTTGCGGCTAGCGGGAATCAAGAGACCCAGTACTTC.

The chain links TRBV7-9 to TRBJ2-1, with a possible D match to TRBD1 (5 bases). V shed 6 bases and J shed 5 bases, with 14 bases lying between them. The germline gives CDR1 SEHNR, CDR2 FQNEAQ (reference sequence). The CDR3 has 14 amino acids. The CDR3 region is CASRLKTDNNEQFF. In DNA, the CDR3 is TGTGCCAGCAGATTAAAGACAGATAACAATGAGCAGTTCTTC.

The V and J genes are TRBV7-9 and TRBJ2-7; D is possibly TRBD2 (6 bases). The germline V gene encodes CDR1 SEHNR and CDR2 FQNEAQ (reference sequence). V was cut by 5 bases and J by 4 bases, with 18 bases left in between. The CDR3 has 15 residues. The CDR3 spells CASSGEVRARYEQYF. As DNA, the CDR3 is TGTGCCAGCAGCGGGGAGGTGCGGGCGCGGTACGAGCAGTACTTC.

J is TRBJ1-6 and V is TRBV19; the match to TRBD1 covers 12 bases. The V gene end was trimmed by 6 bases and the J gene end by 10 bases; junction bases not matched to a gene: 16. Germline CDR1 LNHDA, CDR2 SQIVND (reference sequence). The CDR3 has 18 residues. CDR3 protein: CASSPGTGGAGFASPLHF. The CDR3 bases are TGTGCCAGTAGCCCCGGGACAGGGGGCGCAGGCTTTGCCTCACCCCTCCACTTT.

The V call is TRBV27, the J call TRBJ2-2; perhaps TRBD1 as D (5 bases). Germline CDR1 and CDR2: MNHEY and SMNVEV (reference sequence). The germline V and J ends were trimmed by 6 bases and 5 bases, with 10 bases remaining between them. This CDR3 contains 13 residues. The CDR3 sequence is CASRPAGTGELFF. In DNA, the CDR3 is TGTGCCAGCAGGCCCGCAGGGACCGGGGAGCTGTTTTTT.

The sample holds a few counts of this clone. The rearrangement uses TRBV5-4 and TRBJ1-1; 9 bases align to TRBD1. V gave up 0 bases and J gave up 6 bases; unmatched junction bases: 3. This CDR3 region has 14 residues. The germline CDR1 and CDR2 sequences are SGHNT and YYREEE (reference sequence). CDR3 in DNA: TGTGCCAGCAGCTTGGGACAGGGGGGCCCTGAAGCTTTCTTT. Protein product: CASSLGQGGPEAFF.

V is TRBV28 and J is TRBJ2-1, with TRBD2 identical over 7 bases. This CDR3 spans 16 amino acids. Per the germline V gene, CDR1 is MDHEN and CDR2 is SYDVKM. V was clipped by 6 bases and J by 9 bases; unmatched bases: 17. CDR3 loop: CASSLGSGELVGEQFF. Here the CDR3 DNA reads TGTGCCAGCAGCTTGGGAAGCGGGGAACTGGTAGGTGAGCAGTTCTTC. The full variable domain, rest sourced from reference TRBV28 and TRBJ2-1, is DVKVTQSSRYLVKRTGEKVFLECVQDMDHENMFWYRQDPGLGLRLIYFSYDVKMKEKGDIPEGYSVSREKKERFSLILESASTNQTSMYLCASSLGSGELVGEQFFGPGTRLTVL.

The chain uses TRBV28 and TRBJ2-1, with 8 bases aligning to TRBD1. CDR3 length equals 16 residues. CDR1 and CDR2 (germline): MDHEN, SYDVKM. Trimming cost V 4 bases and J 0 bases; bases outside gene matches: 5. In DNA, the CDR3 is TGTGCCAGCAGTTGGACAGGGCTCACCTCCTACAATGAGCAGTTCTTC. Residues: CASSWTGLTSYNEQFF. The entire variable domain, with the rest obtained from reference TRBV28 and TRBJ2-1, is as follows: DVKVTQSSRYLVKRTGEKVFLECVQDMDHENMFWYRQDPGLGLRLIYFSYDVKMKEKGDIPEGYSVSREKKERFSLILESASTNQTSMYLCASSWTGLTSYNEQFFGPGTRLTVL.

This clone has only one observation. The CDR3: CASSPLNEQYF. In DNA form, the CDR3 reads TGTGCCAGCAGCCCTCTTAACGAGCAGTACTTC. The chain uses TRBV6-6 and TRBJ2-7; no reliable D call. This CDR3 is built from 11 residues. V gave up 6 bases and J gave up 5 bases, with 8 bases separating them. Per the germline V gene, CDR1 is MNHNY and CDR2 is SVGAGI (reference sequence).

This clone was found a few times. The genes are TRBV13 and TRBJ1-1; D perhaps matches TRBD1 (5 bases). CDR1 is PRHDT and CDR2 is FYEKMQ in the germline V gene (reference sequence). V dropped 0 bases and J dropped 5 bases, with 10 bases sitting between them. The CDR3 is 14 amino acids. The CDR3 protein is CASSLGGLFTEAFF. CDR3 bases: TGTGCCAGCAGCTTAGGGGGACTCTTTACTGAAGCTTTCTTT.